The rows below give T cell receptor beta chains drawn from one sample of a study of T cells in Graves' hyperthyroidism and ophthalmopathy. TCRdb used MiXCR to reprocess the multiplex PCR reads, holding one entry per CDR3 protein. The data hold about 560,000 distinct CDR3 sequences, with over 15% observed a single time. Sequencing input: blood. Source of these receptors: a woman between 18 and 30 years old with Graves' hyperthyroidism. CDR3s include the opening cysteine and the closing phenylalanine or tryptophan. Each record gives: clone size, D gene, J gene, V gene, CDR3 protein, CDR3 DNA. The D gene is left open where the match is weak. Clone size appears in some rows only: once, few, many, or a class for an expanded clone.

>.|.|TRBJ2-2|TRBV4-2
CASSRGGRYAGELFF
TGTGCCAGCAGCCGTGGGGGACGATACGCCGGGGAGCTGTTTTTT
>.|.|TRBJ1-5|TRBV24-1
CATSDRDGYNQPQHF
TGTGCCACCAGTGACCGGGACGGTTACAATCAGCCCCAGCATTTT
>.|.|TRBJ2-4|TRBV29-1
CSVSLGWSLKNIQYF
TGCAGCGTAAGCTTGGGGTGGTCCCTCAAAAACATTCAGTACTTC
>few|.|TRBJ1-4|TRBV29-1
CSVKTATNEKLFF
TGCAGCGTAAAGACAGCAACTAATGAAAAACTGTTTTTT
>.|.|TRBJ2-3|TRBV5-1
CASSRTPQGTDTQYF
TGCGCCAGCAGCCGGACCCCGCAGGGCACAGATACGCAGTATTTT
>few|.|TRBJ2-1|TRBV6-1
CASRDWTGPGEQFF
TGTGCCAGCAGGGACTGGACGGGCCCTGGTGAGCAGTTCTTC
>.|.|TRBJ1-1|TRBV4-1
CASSQGDYPTDSAFF
TGCGCCAGCAGCCAAGGGGACTATCCCACTGATTCAGCTTTCTTT
>few|.|TRBJ2-3|TRBV4-2
CASSQDFTTDTQYF
TGTGCCAGCAGCCAAGACTTTACCACAGATACGCAGTATTTT
>few|.|TRBJ1-4|TRBV6-5
CASSFQRRTTNEKLFF
TGTGCCAGCAGTTTCCAGCGTCGGACAACTAATGAAAAACTGTTTTTT
>.|.|TRBJ2-1|TRBV24-1
CATSDDRYNEQFF
TGTGCCACCAGTGACGACAGATACAATGAGCAGTTCTTC
>many|TRBD1|TRBJ2-3|TRBV5-1
CASSQRRTGPTDTQYF
TGCGCCAGCAGCCAAAGGCGGACAGGGCCCACAGATACGCAGTATTTT
>few|.|TRBJ1-2|TRBV19
CASRARAQYGYTF
TGTGCCAGTAGAGCGAGGGCCCAATATGGCTACACCTTC
>many|TRBD2|TRBJ2-3|TRBV7-9
CASSKRGLETDTQYF
TGTGCCAGCAGCAAAAGGGGACTAGAGACAGATACGCAGTATTTT
>few|TRBD1|TRBJ1-4|TRBV7-9
CASSSSGTGREKLFF
TGTGCCAGCAGCTCAAGTGGGACAGGGAGGGAAAAACTGTTTTTT
>.|.|TRBJ1-1|TRBV6-1
CASRDFTEAFF
TGTGCCAGCAGGGATTTCACTGAAGCTTTCTTT
>few|.|TRBJ2-1|TRBV6-1
CASSTLAALGDEQFF
TGTGCCAGCAGCACCCTAGCAGCTCTGGGGGATGAGCAGTTCTTC
>once|.|TRBJ1-3|TRBV19
CASELGSGNTIYF
TGTGCCAGTGAGCTGGGCTCTGGAAACACCATATATTTT
>few|TRBD1|TRBJ1-2|TRBV7-9
CASSATGTGVNYGYTF
TGTGCCAGCAGCGCAACCGGGACAGGGGTCAACTATGGCTACACCTTC
>.|TRBD2|TRBJ2-1|TRBV6-2/TRBV6-3
CASRDGLADGDEQFF
TGTGCCAGCAGGGATGGACTAGCGGATGGGGATGAGCAGTTCTTC
>many|TRBD1|TRBJ1-2|TRBV2
CASSVQGASYGYTF
TGTGCCAGCAGCGTACAGGGGGCGAGCTATGGCTACACCTTC
>many|.|TRBJ1-2|TRBV7-2
CASSLELLNYGYTF
TGTGCCAGCAGCTTAGAGTTGCTAAACTATGGCTACACCTTC
>few|.|TRBJ1-3|TRBV18
CASSLTGSGSGNTIYF
TGTGCCAGCTCACTCACGGGATCCGGCTCTGGAAACACCATATATTTT
>.|.|TRBJ1-5|TRBV5-5
CASSLLPPDSNQPQHF
TGTGCCAGCAGCTTGTTACCACCCGATAGCAATCAGCCCCAGCATTTT
>.|.|TRBJ1-6|TRBV9
CATMTGNPNSPLHF
TGTGCCACCATGACAGGCAACCCTAATTCACCCCTCCACTTT
>.|TRBD1|TRBJ1-2|TRBV12-3/TRBV12-4
CASRAGQVMSTF
TGTGCCAGCAGGGCGGGACAGGTCATGAGCACCTTC
>.|TRBD2|TRBJ2-1|TRBV6-2/TRBV6-3
CASSPITSGRAFIDEQFF
TGTGCCAGCAGTCCGATCACTAGCGGGAGGGCCTTTATCGATGAGCAGTTCTTC
>few|TRBD1|TRBJ1-5|TRBV6-1
CASRGQTNSNQPQHF
TGTGCCAGCAGGGGACAGACTAATAGCAATCAGCCCCAGCATTTT
>many|TRBD2|TRBJ2-7|TRBV7-2
CASSSTSGSYEQYF
TGTGCCAGCAGCTCGACTAGCGGGTCCTACGAGCAGTACTTC
>.|.|TRBJ2-1|TRBV19
CASSPQYNEQFF
TGTGCCAGTAGCCCCCAGTACAATGAGCAGTTCTTC
>few|.|TRBJ2-5|TRBV7-2
CASSLGNREADF
TGTGCCAGCAGCTTAGGAAACAGGGAAGCGGACTTC
>many|.|TRBJ2-3|TRBV20-1
CSASAARGTDTQYF
TGCAGTGCTAGTGCGGCTAGAGGCACAGATACGCAGTATTTT
>.|TRBD2|TRBJ2-7|TRBV3-1
CASSRGLAGGRYEQYF
TGTGCCAGCAGCCGAGGACTAGCGGGGGGGCGGTACGAGCAGTACTTC
>.|TRBD1|TRBJ1-1|TRBV6-9
CASSESRTGETEAFF
TGCGCCAGCAGTGAGTCCCGGACAGGGGAAACTGAAGCTTTCTTT
>many|.|TRBJ2-4|TRBV12-3/TRBV12-4
CASSFQGAKNIQYF
TGTGCCAGCAGTTTCCAAGGGGCCAAAAACATTCAGTACTTC
>once|TRBD1|TRBJ2-6|TRBV4-1
CASSWWTGRLSGANVLTF
TGCGCCAGCAGCTGGTGGACAGGGCGACTCTCTGGGGCCAACGTCCTGACTTTC
>.|.|TRBJ1-3|TRBV11-3
CASSTVGNTIYF
TGTGCCAGCAGCACAGTTGGAAACACCATATATTTT
>many|.|TRBJ1-4|TRBV3-1
CASSQVTGGPNEKLFF
TGTGCCAGCAGCCAAGTGACGGGAGGGCCGAACGAAAAACTGTTTTTT
>many|.|TRBJ2-5|TRBV11-2
CASSLDRTAQETQYF
TGTGCCAGCAGCTTAGATAGGACAGCACAAGAGACCCAGTACTTC
>many|.|TRBJ2-5|TRBV3-1
CASSQGAGIEETQYF
TGTGCCAGCAGCCAAGGGGCGGGGATAGAAGAGACCCAGTACTTC
>.|.|TRBJ2-4|TRBV7-2
CASLNLAKNIQYF
TGTGCCAGCCTAAATCTAGCCAAAAACATTCAGTACTTC
>many|.|TRBJ2-5|TRBV28
CASSSRTWETQYF
TGTGCCAGCAGTTCCAGGACCTGGGAGACCCAGTACTTC
>few|TRBD2|TRBJ2-7|TRBV20-1
CSAREPSGRGSYEQYF
TGCAGTGCTAGAGAGCCCAGCGGGAGAGGGTCCTACGAGCAGTACTTC
>many|.|TRBJ2-7|TRBV20-1
CSAGLGLGNEQYF
TGCAGTGCTGGTCTAGGGTTGGGTAACGAGCAGTACTTC
>.|TRBD2|TRBJ2-1|TRBV7-9
CASSPMRGDVAKFF
TGTGCCAGCAGCCCGATGCGGGGGGACGTCGCTAAGTTCTTC
>many|.|TRBJ2-5|TRBV2
CASSPQGPETQYF
TGTGCCAGCAGTCCACAGGGCCCAGAGACCCAGTACTTC
>.|TRBD1|TRBJ2-4|TRBV6-1
CASGLDTGGAKNIQYF
TGTGCCAGCGGATTAGATACAGGGGGAGCCAAAAACATTCAGTACTTC
>many|TRBD1|TRBJ1-3|TRBV11-2
CASSSPDRGDTIYF
TGTGCCAGCAGCTCTCCGGACAGGGGAGACACCATATATTTT
>few|.|TRBJ2-3|TRBV28
CANSASPGLGASTDTQYF
TGTGCCAACAGTGCCTCCCCGGGGTTAGGGGCGAGCACAGATACGCAGTATTTT
>.|.|TRBJ2-7|TRBV18
CASSPQGLGYEQYF
TGTGCCAGCTCACCACAGGGTCTAGGATACGAGCAGTACTTC
>few|TRBD2|TRBJ2-1|TRBV7-7
CASSLRFGTSGGADNEQFF
TGTGCTAGCAGCTTAAGGTTCGGGACTAGCGGGGGGGCCGACAATGAGCAGTTCTTC